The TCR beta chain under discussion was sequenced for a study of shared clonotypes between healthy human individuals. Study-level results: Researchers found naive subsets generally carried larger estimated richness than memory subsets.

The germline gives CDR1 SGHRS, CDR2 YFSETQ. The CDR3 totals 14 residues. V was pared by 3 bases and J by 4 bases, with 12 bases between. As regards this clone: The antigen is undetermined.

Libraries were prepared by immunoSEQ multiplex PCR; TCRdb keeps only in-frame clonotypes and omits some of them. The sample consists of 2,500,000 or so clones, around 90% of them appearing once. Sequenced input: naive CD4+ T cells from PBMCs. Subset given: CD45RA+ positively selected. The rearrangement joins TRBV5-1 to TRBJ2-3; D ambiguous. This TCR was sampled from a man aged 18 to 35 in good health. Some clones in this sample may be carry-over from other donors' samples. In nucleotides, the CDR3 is TGCGCCAGCAGCTGGACCCGGGTAGCAGATACGCAGTATTTT. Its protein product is CASSWTRVADTQYF.